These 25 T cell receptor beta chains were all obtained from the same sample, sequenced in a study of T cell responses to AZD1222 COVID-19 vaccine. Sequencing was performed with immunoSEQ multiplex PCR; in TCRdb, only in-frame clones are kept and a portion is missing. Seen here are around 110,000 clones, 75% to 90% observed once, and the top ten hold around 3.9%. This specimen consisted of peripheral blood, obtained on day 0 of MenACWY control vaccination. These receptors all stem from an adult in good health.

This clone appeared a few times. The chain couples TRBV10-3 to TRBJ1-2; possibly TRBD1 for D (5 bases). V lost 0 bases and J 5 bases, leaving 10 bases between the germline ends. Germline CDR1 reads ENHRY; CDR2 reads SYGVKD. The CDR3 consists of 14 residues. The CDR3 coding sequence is TGTGCCATCAGTGAGTCGGGGCAGAGATATGGCTACACCTTC. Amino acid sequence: CAISESGQRYGYTF.

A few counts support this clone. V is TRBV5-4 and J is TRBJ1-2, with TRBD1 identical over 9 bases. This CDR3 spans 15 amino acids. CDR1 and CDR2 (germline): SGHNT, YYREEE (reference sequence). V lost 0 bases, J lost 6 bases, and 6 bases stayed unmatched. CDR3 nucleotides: TGTGCCAGCAGCTTGGGGCCCGGGACAGGGAATGGCTACACCTTC. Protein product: CASSLGPGTGNGYTF.

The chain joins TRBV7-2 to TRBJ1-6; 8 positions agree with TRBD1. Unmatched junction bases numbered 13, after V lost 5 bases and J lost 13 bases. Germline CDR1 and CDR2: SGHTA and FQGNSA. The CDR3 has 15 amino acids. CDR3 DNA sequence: TGTGCCAGCAGCCCCGGGACAGGCCCTCAGCGTCCCCTCCACTTT. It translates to CASSPGTGPQRPLHF.

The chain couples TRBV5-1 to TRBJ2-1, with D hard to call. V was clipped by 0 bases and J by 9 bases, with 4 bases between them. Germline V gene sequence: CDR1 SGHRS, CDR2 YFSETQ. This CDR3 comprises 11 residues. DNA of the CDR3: TGCGCCAGCAGCTTGGTAGGTGAGCAGTTCTTC. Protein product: CASSLVGEQFF.

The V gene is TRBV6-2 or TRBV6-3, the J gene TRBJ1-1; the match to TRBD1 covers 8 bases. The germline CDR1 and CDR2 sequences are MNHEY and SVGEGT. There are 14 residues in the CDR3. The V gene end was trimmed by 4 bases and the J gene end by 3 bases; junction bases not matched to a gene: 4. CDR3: CASSFSGGHTEAFF. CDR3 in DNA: TGTGCCAGCAGTTTCTCAGGGGGCCACACTGAAGCTTTCTTT.

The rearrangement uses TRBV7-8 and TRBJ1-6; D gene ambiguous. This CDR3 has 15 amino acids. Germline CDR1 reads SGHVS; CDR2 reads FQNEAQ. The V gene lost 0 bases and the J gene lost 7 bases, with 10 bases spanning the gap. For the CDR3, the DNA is TGTGCCAGCAGCTTAGCGCTAGTTCGAAATTCACCCCTCCACTTT. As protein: CASSLALVRNSPLHF.

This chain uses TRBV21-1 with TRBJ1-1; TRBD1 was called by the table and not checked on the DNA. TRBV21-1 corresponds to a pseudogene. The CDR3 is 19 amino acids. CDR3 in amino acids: CASSKSRDRGLFLVTEAFF. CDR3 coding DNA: TGTGCCAGCAGCAAATCCCGTGACAGGGGGCTGTTTTTAGTCACTGAAGCTTTCTTT.

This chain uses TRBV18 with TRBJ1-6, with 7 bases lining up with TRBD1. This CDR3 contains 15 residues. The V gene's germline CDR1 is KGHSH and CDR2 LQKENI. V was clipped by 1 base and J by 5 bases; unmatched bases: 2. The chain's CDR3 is CASSPRQGNNSPLHF. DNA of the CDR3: TGTGCCAGCTCACCACGACAGGGAAATAATTCACCCCTCCACTTT.

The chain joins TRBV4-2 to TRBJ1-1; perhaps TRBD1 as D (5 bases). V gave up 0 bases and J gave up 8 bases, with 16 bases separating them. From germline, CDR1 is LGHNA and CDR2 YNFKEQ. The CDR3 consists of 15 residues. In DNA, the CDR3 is TGTGCCAGCAGCCAAGATGGGGCGGCTTCGAGGGAAGCTTTCTTT. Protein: CASSQDGAASREAFF.

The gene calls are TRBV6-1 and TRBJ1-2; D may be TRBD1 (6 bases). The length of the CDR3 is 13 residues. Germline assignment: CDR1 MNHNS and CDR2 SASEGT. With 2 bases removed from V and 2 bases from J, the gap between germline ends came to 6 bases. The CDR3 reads CASSEQGNYGYTF. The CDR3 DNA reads TGTGCCAGCAGTGAACAGGGGAACTATGGCTACACCTTC.

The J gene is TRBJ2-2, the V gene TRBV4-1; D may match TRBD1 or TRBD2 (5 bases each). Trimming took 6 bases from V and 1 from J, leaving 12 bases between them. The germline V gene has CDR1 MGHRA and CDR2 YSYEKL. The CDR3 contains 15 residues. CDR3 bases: TGCGCCAGCAGTCACCGGGACGGGAACACCGGGGAGCTGTTTTTT. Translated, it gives CASSHRDGNTGELFF.

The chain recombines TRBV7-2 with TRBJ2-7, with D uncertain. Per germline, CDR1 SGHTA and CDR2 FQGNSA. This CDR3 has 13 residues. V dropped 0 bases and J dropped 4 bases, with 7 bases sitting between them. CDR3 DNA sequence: TGTGCCAGCAGCTTAGCCCTCAGGTACGAGCAGTACTTC. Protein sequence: CASSLALRYEQYF.

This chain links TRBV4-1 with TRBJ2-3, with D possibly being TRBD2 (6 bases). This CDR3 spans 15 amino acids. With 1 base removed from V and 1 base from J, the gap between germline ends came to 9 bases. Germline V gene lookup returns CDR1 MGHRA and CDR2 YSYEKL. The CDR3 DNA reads TGCGCCAGCAGCCAAGGTCCGGGAGGCACAGATACGCAGTATTTT. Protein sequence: CASSQGPGGTDTQYF.

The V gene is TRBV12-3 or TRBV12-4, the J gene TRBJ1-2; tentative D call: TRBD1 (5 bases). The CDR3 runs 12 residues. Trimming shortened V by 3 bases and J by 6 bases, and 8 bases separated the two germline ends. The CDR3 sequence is CASSFGGDGYTF. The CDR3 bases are TGTGCCAGCAGTTTTGGGGGGGATGGCTACACCTTC.

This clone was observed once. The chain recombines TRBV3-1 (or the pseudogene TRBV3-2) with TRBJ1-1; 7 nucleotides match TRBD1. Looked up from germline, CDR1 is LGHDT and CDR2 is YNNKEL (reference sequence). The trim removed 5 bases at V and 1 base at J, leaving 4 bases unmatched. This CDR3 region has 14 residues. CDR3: CASSRNRGNTEAFF. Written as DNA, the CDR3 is TGTGCCAGCAGCAGAAACAGGGGGAACACTGAAGCTTTCTTT.

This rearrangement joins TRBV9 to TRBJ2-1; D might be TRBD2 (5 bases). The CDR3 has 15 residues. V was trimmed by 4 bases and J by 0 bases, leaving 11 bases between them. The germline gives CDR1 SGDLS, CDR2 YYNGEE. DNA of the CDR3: TGTGCCAGCAGCTCATCGGGGTTCTCCTACAATGAGCAGTTCTTC. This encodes CASSSSGFSYNEQFF.

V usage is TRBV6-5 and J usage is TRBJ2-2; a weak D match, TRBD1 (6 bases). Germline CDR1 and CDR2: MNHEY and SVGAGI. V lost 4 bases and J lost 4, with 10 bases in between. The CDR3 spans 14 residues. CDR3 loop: CASSFRQATGELFF. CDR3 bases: TGTGCCAGCAGTTTTCGACAGGCCACCGGGGAGCTGTTTTTT.

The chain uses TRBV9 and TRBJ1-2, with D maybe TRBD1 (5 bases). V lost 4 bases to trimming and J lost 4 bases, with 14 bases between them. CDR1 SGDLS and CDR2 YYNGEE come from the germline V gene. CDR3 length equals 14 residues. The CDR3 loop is CASSPGGYSYGYTF. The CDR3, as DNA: TGTGCCAGCAGCCCTGGGGGGTACTCCTATGGCTACACCTTC.

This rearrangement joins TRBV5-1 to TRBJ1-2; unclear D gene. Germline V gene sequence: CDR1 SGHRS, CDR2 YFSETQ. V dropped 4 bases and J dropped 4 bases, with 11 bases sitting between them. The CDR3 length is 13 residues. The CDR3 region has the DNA TGCGCCAGCAGCGGCGGGGAAGGCTATGGCTACACCTTC. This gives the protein CASSGGEGYGYTF. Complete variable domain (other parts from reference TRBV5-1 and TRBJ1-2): KAGVTQTPRYLIKTRGQQVTLSCSPISGHRSVSWYQQTPGQGLQFLFEYFSETQRNKGNFPGRFSGRQFSNSRSEMNVSTLELGDSALYLCASSGGEGYGYTFGSGTRLTVV.

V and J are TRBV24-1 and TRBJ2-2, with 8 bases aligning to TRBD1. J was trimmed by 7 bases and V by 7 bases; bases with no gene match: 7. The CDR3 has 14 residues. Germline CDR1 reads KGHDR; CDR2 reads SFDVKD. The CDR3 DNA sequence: TGTGCCACCAGAGGACAGGGTTGGAGCGGGGAGCTGTTTTTT. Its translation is CATRGQGWSGELFF.

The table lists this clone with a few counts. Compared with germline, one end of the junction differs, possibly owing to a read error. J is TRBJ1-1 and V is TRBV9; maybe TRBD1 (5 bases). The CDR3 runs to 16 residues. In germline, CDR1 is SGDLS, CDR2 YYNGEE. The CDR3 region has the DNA TGTGCCAGCAGCGTAGGGGGGAGTCGCGGGAACTCTGAAGCTTTCTTT. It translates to CASSVGGSRGNSEAFF.

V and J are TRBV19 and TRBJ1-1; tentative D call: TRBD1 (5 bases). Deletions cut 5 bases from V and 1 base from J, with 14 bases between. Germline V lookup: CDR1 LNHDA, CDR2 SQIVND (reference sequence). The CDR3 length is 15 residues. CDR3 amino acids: CASSYIGTANTEAFF. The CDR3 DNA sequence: TGTGCCAGTAGTTACATAGGGACGGCGAACACTGAAGCTTTCTTT. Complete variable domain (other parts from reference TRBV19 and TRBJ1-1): DGGITQSPKYLFRKEGQNVTLSCEQNLNHDAMYWYRQDPGQGLRLIYYSQIVNDFQKGDIAEGYSVSREKKESFPLTVTSAQKNPTAFYLCASSYIGTANTEAFFGQGTRLTVV.

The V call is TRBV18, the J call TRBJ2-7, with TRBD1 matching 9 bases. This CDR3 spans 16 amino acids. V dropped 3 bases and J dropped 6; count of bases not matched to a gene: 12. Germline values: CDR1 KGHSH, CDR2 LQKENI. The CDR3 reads CASSPSPNRGLAEQYF. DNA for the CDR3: TGTGCCAGCTCACCCTCACCGAACAGGGGGCTAGCCGAGCAGTACTTC.

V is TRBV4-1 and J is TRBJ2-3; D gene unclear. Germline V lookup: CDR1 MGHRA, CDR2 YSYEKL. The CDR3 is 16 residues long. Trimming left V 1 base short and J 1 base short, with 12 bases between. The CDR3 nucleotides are TGCGCCAGCAGCCAAGTAATCAACGCGGGCACAGATACGCAGTATTTT. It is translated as CASSQVINAGTDTQYF.

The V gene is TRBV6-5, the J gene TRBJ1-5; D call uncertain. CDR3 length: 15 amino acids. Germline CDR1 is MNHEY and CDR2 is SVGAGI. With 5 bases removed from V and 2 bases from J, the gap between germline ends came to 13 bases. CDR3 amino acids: CASSSGGGGNQPQHF. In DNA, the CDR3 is TGTGCCAGCAGTAGTGGCGGCGGGGGCAATCAGCCCCAGCATTTT.